A single sample is the source of the 6 T cell receptor beta chains below, sequenced in a study of blood T cell repertoires in COVID-19. Using immunoSEQ multiplex PCR, the repertoire was profiled, and TCRdb retains in-frame clones only, with some absent. The sample consists of 150,000 to 200,000 clones, approximately 81% of them appearing once. Input material: peripheral blood. The origin of the receptors is a woman in her sixties or seventies with COVID-19, enrolled during active disease.

The chain employs TRBV7-2 and TRBJ2-5, with 8 bases fitting TRBD2. The trim removed 5 bases at V and 5 bases at J, leaving 13 bases unmatched. Germline CDR1 and CDR2: SGHTA and FQGNSA. This CDR3 spans 16 amino acids. The CDR3 is CASSPPRRAGAETQYF. CDR3 nucleotides: TGTGCCAGCAGCCCTCCCCGAAGAGCGGGAGCCGAGACCCAGTACTTC.

V is TRBV3-1 (or the pseudogene TRBV3-2) and J is TRBJ2-3; 8 nucleotides align to TRBD2. Germline V gene data show CDR1 as LGHDT and CDR2 as YNNKEL (reference sequence). This CDR3 spans 15 amino acids. V shed 8 bases, J shed 0 bases, and the junction held 7 bases outside the gene matches. CDR3: CASRASGGSTDTQYF. Written as DNA, the CDR3 is TGTGCCAGCCGAGCCAGCGGGGGAAGCACAGATACGCAGTATTTT.

V gene TRBV7-8 combines with J gene TRBJ2-3; the match to TRBD2 covers 10 bases. Germline CDR1 SGHVS, CDR2 FQNEAQ. V gave up 4 bases and J gave up 11 bases; unmatched junction bases: 12. CDR3 length equals 15 residues. This CDR3 reads CASSSSSSGSHVQYF. The DNA of the CDR3 is TGTGCCAGCAGCTCCTCATCTAGCGGGAGTCACGTGCAGTATTTT.

The DNA for the CDR3 is TGCGCCAGCAGCGCGGGACAGGGCCCCTACGAGCAGTACTTC. Its translation is CASSAGQGPYEQYF. This sequence joins TRBV5-1 and TRBJ2-7; TRBD1 aligns across 9 bases. CDR1 SGHRS and CDR2 YFSETQ come from the germline V gene. Unmatched junction bases numbered 4, after V lost 4 bases and J lost 2 bases. The CDR3 totals 14 residues.

The rearrangement links TRBV15 to TRBJ1-2, with a possible D match to TRBD1 (5 bases). CDR3 size: 13 residues. Germline assignment: CDR1 LNHNV and CDR2 YYDKDF (reference sequence). With 5 bases removed from V and 4 bases from J, the gap between germline ends came to 11 bases. The chain's CDR3 is CATSGGTLYGYTF. The CDR3 nucleotides are TGTGCCACCAGCGGGGGGACCCTCTATGGCTACACCTTC.

This rearrangement joins TRBV3-1 (or the pseudogene TRBV3-2) to TRBJ2-6, with TRBD1 identical over 7 bases. V shed 10 bases, J shed 2 bases, and the junction held 11 bases outside the gene matches. The CDR3 extends over 16 amino acids. Per the germline V gene, CDR1 is LGHDT and CDR2 is YNNKEL (reference sequence). Written as DNA, the CDR3 is TGTGCCACCCAAGGGGGCGTCTCAGCTGGGGCCAACGTCCTGACTTTC. This encodes CATQGGVSAGANVLTF.